This entry is about one T cell receptor beta chain. These data are taken from a study of blood T cell repertoires in COVID-19. Study overall: Specimens from acute and convalescent COVID-19 originated in the United States, Italy and Spain. The analysed material was cDNA or gDNA that came from T cells, B-cell-depleted T cells, or PBMCs.

Original data processing: Nucleated cell number was recorded as an estimate derived from reference gene primer amplification. Only in-frame clones appear in the TCRdb table, and some are missing; sequencing was by immunoSEQ multiplex PCR. V and J calls and clone size follow that table, whereas D and trimming were derived from the DNA. The data hold 37,000 or so clones, with over 65% observed a single time. The germline V and J ends were trimmed by 2 bases and 8 bases, with 15 bases remaining between them. The germline gives CDR1 SQVTM, CDR2 ANQGSEA. The CDR3 runs to 13 residues. The chain uses TRBV29-1 and TRBJ1-2; a weak D match, TRBD1 (5 bases). The TCR originated in a man between 60 and 70 years old with active COVID-19. The sequenced sample consisted of peripheral blood. Here the CDR3 DNA reads TGCAGCGTTGAACAGGACACCAATCTCGGCTACACCTTC. Amino acid sequence: CSVEQDTNLGYTF.